These 20 T cell receptor beta chains came from one sample sequenced in a study of blood T cell repertoires in COVID-19. Repertoires were generated with immunoSEQ multiplex PCR, while TCRdb's copy carries only in-frame clones and drops some. The table shows roughly 120,000 clones, with just over 70% occurring only once. Material for sequencing was peripheral blood. The receptors stem from a human donor with acute or convalescent COVID-19. The donor label of this sample is uncertain.

The CDR3 here is CASSQDRGTEAFF. The CDR3 nucleotides are TGTGCCAGTAGCCAAGACAGGGGTACTGAAGCTTTCTTT. The rearrangement uses TRBV19 and TRBJ1-1, with 8 positions matching TRBD1. The germline CDR1 and CDR2 sequences are LNHDA and SQIVND (reference sequence). The CDR3 contains 13 residues. J lost 5 bases, V lost 6 bases, and 5 bases had no gene match. The complete variable domain, with remaining parts taken from reference TRBV19 and TRBJ1-1, reads DGGITQSPKYLFRKEGQNVTLSCEQNLNHDAMYWYRQDPGQGLRLIYYSQIVNDFQKGDIAEGYSVSREKKESFPLTVTSAQKNPTAFYLCASSQDRGTEAFFGQGTRLTVV.

For this clone: Distinct nucleotide sequences in the sample also encode this CDR3. The V and J genes are TRBV5-1 and TRBJ1-2; TRBD1 might be the D (6 bases). The CDR3 length is 13 residues. The V gene lost 0 bases and the J gene lost 5 bases, with 8 bases spanning the gap. Germline lookup yields CDR1 SGHRS and CDR2 YFSETQ. Written as DNA, the CDR3 is TGCGCCAGCAGCTTGGACAGGGAGTATGGCTACACCTTC. Protein: CASSLDREYGYTF.

The chain uses TRBV12-3 or TRBV12-4 and TRBJ2-7; TRBD1 agrees at 10 bases. J gave up 6 bases and V 6 bases, and 5 bases lay outside the gene matches. The CDR3 runs to 13 residues. The CDR3 DNA follows: TGTGCCAGCAGCGACAGGGGGCACGGCGAGCAGTACGTC. Residues: CASSDRGHGEQYV.

This sequence joins TRBV9 and TRBJ1-1; D not resolved. This CDR3 is 14 amino acids long. V was clipped by 4 bases and J by 2 bases, with 12 bases between them. Germline CDR1 is SGDLS and CDR2 is YYNGEE. The CDR3 sequence: CASSQEDPNTEAFF. CDR3 nucleotide sequence: TGTGCCAGCAGCCAGGAGGACCCCAACACTGAAGCTTTCTTT.

The genes are TRBV4-1 and TRBJ1-4, with D perhaps TRBD1 (6 bases). Per germline, CDR1 MGHRA and CDR2 YSYEKL. Deletions cut 0 bases from V and 7 bases from J, with 21 bases between. CDR3 length: 18 residues. CDR3 in DNA: TGCGCCAGCAGCCAAGATGTTCCCCGCGGGGGCTGGGGTGAAAAACTGTTTTTT. Translated: CASSQDVPRGGWGEKLFF.

This chain joins TRBV18 and TRBJ2-2, with D possibly being TRBD2 (6 bases). V was clipped by 3 bases and J by 4 bases, with 9 bases between them. The V gene's germline CDR1 is KGHSH and CDR2 LQKENI. The CDR3 runs 14 residues. The CDR3: CASSPGTRTGELFF. The CDR3 DNA sequence: TGTGCCAGCTCACCGGGGACTCGCACCGGGGAGCTGTTTTTT.

CDR3 coding DNA: TGTGCCAGCAGCTTGCGAATAGGGACAGGGTCAGGCGGGGAGCTGTTTTTT. As protein: CASSLRIGTGSGGELFF. This chain links TRBV11-3 with TRBJ2-2, with 9 bases matching TRBD1. With 3 bases clipped from V and 7 bases from J, the junction kept 12 bases outside the gene matches. Germline V gives CDR1 SGHNT, CDR2 YENEEA. CDR3 size: 17 residues.

The chain joins TRBV28 to TRBJ2-2; D may be TRBD2 (6 bases). This CDR3 region has 14 residues. CDR1 and CDR2 from the germline V gene are MDHEN and SYDVKM. V lost 6 bases and J lost 4, with 12 bases in between. This CDR3 is CASRWRGPTGELFF. The CDR3 DNA follows: TGTGCCAGCAGGTGGAGGGGCCCCACCGGGGAGCTGTTTTTT.

V usage is TRBV15 and J usage is TRBJ2-1, with D perhaps TRBD2 (6 bases). From germline, CDR1 is LNHNV and CDR2 YYDKDF (reference sequence). The CDR3 length is 15 residues. Trimming took off 0 bases at V and 2 bases at J, with 8 bases between the two ends. CDR3 region: CATSRELATYNEQFF. CDR3 nucleotides: TGTGCCACCAGCAGAGAACTAGCTACCTACAATGAGCAGTTCTTC.

The CDR3 loop is CASSPVFGQGETQYF. CDR3 bases: TGTGCCAGCTCACCTGTATTCGGACAGGGGGAGACCCAGTACTTC. The chain joins TRBV18 to TRBJ2-5; 9 bases fit TRBD1. From germline, CDR1 is KGHSH and CDR2 LQKENI. V lost 3 bases to trimming and J lost 5 bases; unmatched junction nucleotides: 7. The CDR3 is 15 residues long.

The chain employs TRBV6-5 and TRBJ2-3, with D perhaps TRBD2 (6 bases). V gave up 2 bases and J gave up 6 bases, with 12 bases separating them. CDR1 is MNHEY, CDR2 SVGAGI, per germline. The CDR3 is 14 residues long. The CDR3 here is CASSYGRLFDTQYF. In DNA, the CDR3 is TGTGCCAGCAGTTACGGGAGGTTGTTTGATACGCAGTATTTT.

The chain is built from TRBV9 and TRBJ2-7; D is perhaps TRBD1 (6 bases). The CDR3 has 16 residues. The V gene lost 1 base and the J gene lost 3 bases, with 17 bases spanning the gap. The germline gives CDR1 SGDLS, CDR2 YYNGEE. The CDR3 region has the DNA TGTGCCAGCAGCGTATTCTTCGGGACACGAATCTACGAGCAGTACGTC. Its protein product is CASSVFFGTRIYEQYV.

The CDR3 loop reads CASRRDKNSPLHF. Written as DNA, the CDR3 is TGTGCCAGCAGACGGGACAAGAATTCACCCCTCCACTTT. This chain links TRBV6-4 with TRBJ1-6; D perhaps matches TRBD1 (6 bases). CDR3 length: 13 residues. Germline V gene lookup returns CDR1 MRHNA and CDR2 SNTAGT. Trimming took off 6 bases at V and 7 bases at J, with 10 bases between the two ends.

J is TRBJ1-5 and V is TRBV18; the D is unclear. The CDR3 covers 16 residues. Germline CDR1 and CDR2: KGHSH and LQKENI. Trimming took off 6 bases at V and 1 base at J, with 16 bases between the two ends. The CDR3 sequence is CASSLLGGRSNQPQHF. The CDR3, as DNA: TGTGCCAGCTCCCTATTGGGAGGACGGAGCAATCAGCCCCAGCATTTT.

Only a few counts were recorded for this clone. This chain connects TRBV7-3 to TRBJ1-1; a possible D gene is TRBD1 (5 bases). The germline V gene encodes CDR1 SGHTA and CDR2 FQGTGA. The CDR3 runs 13 residues. V lost 8 bases and J lost 1, with 11 bases in between. CDR3 bases: TGTGCCAGCTCTACGGGGGGGAACACTGAAGCTTTCTTT. Translating gives CASSTGGNTEAFF.

V and J are TRBV27 and TRBJ2-2, with 13 nucleotides matching TRBD2. This CDR3 is 15 amino acids long. The V segment lost 5 bases and the J segment 7 bases; nucleotides outside the gene matches: 4. The germline CDR1 and CDR2 sequences are MNHEY and SMNVEV (reference sequence). The CDR3 DNA sequence: TGTGCCAGCAGTGGGACTAGCGGGGCCGGCGGGGAGCTGTTTTTT. Translated, it gives CASSGTSGAGGELFF.

The chain employs TRBV13 and TRBJ1-1; D remains unclear. Between the trimmed V and J ends, which lost 5 bases and 1 base, there was a span of 8 bases. CDR3 length: 13 residues. Per germline, CDR1 PRHDT and CDR2 FYEKMQ (reference sequence). The CDR3 spells CASSLPGNTEAFF. CDR3 in DNA: TGTGCCAGCAGCCTCCCAGGGAACACTGAAGCTTTCTTT. Combining the CDR3 with reference TRBV13 and TRBJ1-1 gives the whole variable domain AAGVIQSPRHLIKEKRETATLKCYPIPRHDTVYWYQQGPGQDPQFLISFYEKMQSDKGSIPDRFSAQQFSDYHSELNMSSLELGDSALYFCASSLPGNTEAFFGQGTRLTVV.

This clone occurred a few times. This chain connects TRBV4-1 to TRBJ2-2, with a possible D match to TRBD2 (6 bases). V was pared by 4 bases and J by 4 bases, with 16 bases between. The germline V gene encodes CDR1 MGHRA and CDR2 YSYEKL. This CDR3 has 16 residues. CDR3 sequence reads: CASSPRDGGSTGELFF. CDR3 coding DNA: TGCGCCAGCAGCCCGAGGGACGGGGGAAGCACCGGGGAGCTGTTTTTT.

The CDR3 DNA follows: TGTGCCAGCAGTCTATCAGGGGAAACTGGGGCCAACGTCCTGACTTTC. Its translation is CASSLSGETGANVLTF. The rearrangement joins TRBV28 to TRBJ2-6; possible D gene TRBD1, 6 bases. Germline CDR1 is MDHEN and CDR2 is SYDVKM. V was cut by 5 bases and J by 2 bases, with 13 bases left in between. The CDR3 covers 16 residues.

The chain links TRBV24-1 to TRBJ2-2, with TRBD1 matching over 10 bases. V trimming: 5 bases; J trimming: 4 bases; junction bases outside the gene matches: 0. The CDR3 runs to 14 residues. Germline CDR1 is KGHDR and CDR2 is SFDVKD. DNA of the CDR3: TGTGCCACCAGTGGGACAGGGGGCACCGGGGAGCTGTTTTTT. Its translation is CATSGTGGTGELFF.